A single sample is the source of the 26 T cell receptor beta chains below, sequenced in a study of a mutant IDH1 vaccine in newly diagnosed glioma. These receptors' targets are unknown. Time point given: week 11, during vaccination. Doses comprised 300 ug of mutant IDH1 20-mer peptide each, plus topical imiquimod. Produced via immunoSEQ multiplex PCR; TCRdb's table is partial and in-frame only. The data show under 55,000 clones, about 91% seen once. Sequenced here: PBMCs, sampled from a glioma patient whose treatment included an IDH1 peptide vaccine. These receptor sequences come from a man in his fifties with glioma.

This clone was recorded only once. The chain links TRBV5-4 to TRBJ2-3; 15 bases line up with TRBD2. Trimming cost V 4 bases and J 0 bases; bases outside gene matches: 3. The CDR3 loop spans 17 amino acids. The V gene's germline CDR1 is SGHNT and CDR2 YYREEE (reference sequence). The CDR3 sequence: CASSTGLAGGSTDTQYF. The CDR3 coding sequence is TGTGCCAGCAGCACCGGACTAGCGGGGGGGAGCACAGATACGCAGTATTTT. The whole variable domain, remainder taken from reference TRBV5-4 and TRBJ2-3, is ETGVTQSPTHLIKTRGQQVTLRCSSQSGHNTVSWYQQALGQGPQFIFQYYREEENGRGNFPPRFSGLQFPNYSSELNVNALELDDSALYLCASSTGLAGGSTDTQYFGPGTRLTVL.

This clone has more than one count but fewer than ten. V is TRBV29-1 and J is TRBJ1-1, with D tentatively TRBD1 (5 bases). The V gene's germline CDR1 is SQVTM and CDR2 ANQGSEA. V was pared by 6 bases and J by 4 bases, with 9 bases between. The CDR3 extends over 11 amino acids. The CDR3 DNA reads TGCAGCGTCGGACACGGCACTGAAGCTTTCTTT. As protein: CSVGHGTEAFF.

About this clone: The sample carries other DNA sequences with the same CDR3. The CDR3 sequence is CAWSLGPSNTEAFF. In DNA, the CDR3 is TGTGCCTGGAGCTTAGGTCCTTCTAACACTGAAGCTTTCTTT. V is TRBV30 and J is TRBJ1-1; no definite D call. The V gene's germline CDR1 is GTSNPN and CDR2 SVGIG (reference sequence). The CDR3 covers 14 residues. Deletions cut 3 bases from V and 2 bases from J, with 13 bases between.

The rearrangement uses TRBV29-1 and TRBJ2-5; D is ambiguous. V was cut by 4 bases and J by 5 bases, with 5 bases left in between. The germline CDR1 and CDR2 sequences are SQVTM and ANQGSEA. The CDR3 spans 10 residues. The CDR3 coding sequence is TGCAGCGTTGCAAAGGAGACCCAGTACTTC. Its translation: CSVAKETQYF.

The chain joins TRBV6-5 to TRBJ2-7; maybe TRBD1 (5 bases). CDR3 length equals 16 residues. V dropped 0 bases and J dropped 2 bases, with 14 bases sitting between them. Germline CDR1 is MNHEY and CDR2 is SVGAGI. CDR3 bases: TGTGCCAGCAGTTACTCTTCCAGGGTGGGCACCTACGAGCAGTACTTC. Protein: CASSYSSRVGTYEQYF.

The chain has TRBV7-2 and TRBJ1-1; D remains ambiguous. V gave up 7 bases and J gave up 7 bases, with 19 bases separating them. CDR3 size: 14 residues. Germline V gene sequence: CDR1 SGHTA, CDR2 FQGNSA. The CDR3 region is CASTLGGRSVEAFF. As DNA, the CDR3 is TGTGCCAGCACTCTTGGAGGACGGAGTGTTGAAGCTTTCTTT.

CDR3 protein: CASSGTYTGELFF. For the CDR3, the DNA is TGTGCCAGCAGTGGTACGTACACCGGGGAGCTGTTTTTT. This chain joins TRBV6-1 and TRBJ2-2; D not certain. The germline V gene has CDR1 MNHNS and CDR2 SASEGT. V was trimmed by 4 bases and J by 3 bases, leaving 6 bases between them. The CDR3 extends over 13 amino acids.

The chain recombines TRBV6-6 with TRBJ2-7; 8 bases match TRBD1. The CDR3 spans 15 residues. V lost 2 bases, J lost 0 bases, and 3 bases stayed unmatched. Germline values: CDR1 MNHNY, CDR2 SVGAGI (reference sequence). CDR3 residues: CASSYRDRSSYEQYF. CDR3 bases: TGTGCCAGCAGTTACCGGGACAGGAGCTCCTACGAGCAGTACTTC.

The table lists this clone with a count of one. This chain links TRBV7-6 with TRBJ1-1; TRBD1 agrees at 7 bases. Germline V gene data show CDR1 as SGHVS and CDR2 as FNYEAQ. Trimming at V came to 5 bases and at J to 3 bases, leaving 9 bases not matched to a gene. CDR3 size: 15 residues. This CDR3 is CASSDTGATDTEAFF. The CDR3 bases are TGTGCCAGCAGCGACACAGGGGCGACGGACACTGAAGCTTTCTTT.

In this sample, this clone turned up a few times. The V and J genes are TRBV18 and TRBJ1-1; TRBD1 agrees at 11 bases. This CDR3 has 17 residues. J was trimmed by 2 bases and V by 3 bases; bases with no gene match: 8. Germline-derived CDR1 and CDR2 are KGHSH and LQKENI. The chain's CDR3 is CASSPPLRTGGNTEAFF. The CDR3 DNA follows: TGTGCCAGCTCACCGCCCTTGAGGACAGGGGGCAACACTGAAGCTTTCTTT.

The chain recombines TRBV28 with TRBJ2-3; D might be TRBD1 or TRBD2, each matching 6 bases. The V end was cut by 6 bases, the J end by 1 base, with 14 bases between. The CDR3 consists of 15 residues. Germline CDR1 and CDR2: MDHEN and SYDVKM. The DNA for the CDR3 is TGTGCCAGCAGCTTTAGGGGGGTCGGCACAGATACGCAGTATTTT. Translated, it gives CASSFRGVGTDTQYF. Variable domain in full (rest from reference TRBV28 and TRBJ2-3): DVKVTQSSRYLVKRTGEKVFLECVQDMDHENMFWYRQDPGLGLRLIYFSYDVKMKEKGDIPEGYSVSREKKERFSLILESASTNQTSMYLCASSFRGVGTDTQYFGPGTRLTVL.

This clone has just a few counts. The gene calls are TRBV6-4 and TRBJ1-1; 9 nucleotides agree with TRBD1. The CDR3 loop spans 15 amino acids. Trimming at V came to 0 bases and at J to 8 bases, leaving 7 bases not matched to a gene. Germline CDR1 MRHNA, CDR2 SNTAGT. The CDR3 DNA sequence: TGTGCCAGCAGTGACTCCCGGGACAGGGAGTCCGAAGCTTTCTTT. Residues: CASSDSRDRESEAFF.

The chain combines TRBV18 with TRBJ1-1; maybe TRBD1 (5 bases). Trimming shortened V by 2 bases and J by 6 bases, and 10 bases separated the two germline ends. This CDR3 contains 13 residues. CDR1 and CDR2 (germline): KGHSH, LQKENI. The CDR3 DNA is TGTGCCAGCTCACCAGAGACAGTCTCTGAAGCTTTCTTT. This codes for CASSPETVSEAFF.

J is TRBJ1-1 and V is TRBV12-5, with 11 nucleotides matching TRBD1. V gave up 5 bases and J gave up 4 bases; unmatched junction bases: 3. Germline values: CDR1 LGHNT, CDR2 FRNRAP. The CDR3 covers 14 residues. The CDR3 protein is CASGGGTGGTEAFF. The CDR3 DNA follows: TGTGCTAGTGGTGGCGGGACAGGGGGCACTGAAGCTTTCTTT.

This sequence joins TRBV5-6 and TRBJ1-1; D ambiguous. The CDR3 spans 15 residues. Germline loops: CDR1 SGHDT, CDR2 YYEEEE. V lost 0 bases to trimming and J lost 1 base, with 10 bases between them. In DNA form, the CDR3 reads TGTGCCAGCAGCTTGGCGGGCAGGACGAACACTGAAGCTTTCTTT. Translating gives CASSLAGRTNTEAFF.

This clone was observed once. The rearrangement uses TRBV5-1 and TRBJ2-1, with a possible D match to TRBD2 (5 bases). Germline V gene lookup returns CDR1 SGHRS and CDR2 YFSETQ. This CDR3 region has 13 residues. V lost 4 bases and J 6 bases, leaving 11 bases between the germline ends. CDR3 bases: TGCGCCAGCAGCCCCGAGAGGGCCAATGAGCAGTTCTTC. As protein: CASSPERANEQFF.

CDR3 sequence reads: CAWSAGGYTDTQYF. The CDR3 coding sequence is TGTGCCTGGAGTGCGGGGGGGTACACAGATACGCAGTATTTT. The chain carries TRBV30 and TRBJ2-3; 8 positions match TRBD2. The CDR3 has 14 residues. Germline CDR1 and CDR2: GTSNPN and SVGIG (reference sequence). Trimming removed 1 base from V and 2 bases from J; junction bases left unmatched: 2.

This rearrangement joins TRBV29-1 to TRBJ1-2; the D gene is possibly TRBD1 (5 bases). In germline, CDR1 is SQVTM, CDR2 ANQGSEA. The CDR3 spans 15 residues. Trimming removed 3 bases from V and 2 bases from J, with 16 bases in between. The CDR3 region is CSVDPSSRANYGYTF. DNA for the CDR3: TGCAGCGTTGACCCCTCCTCCAGGGCAAACTATGGCTACACCTTC. The whole variable domain, remainder taken from reference TRBV29-1 and TRBJ1-2, is SAVISQKPSRDICQRGTSLTIQCQVDSQVTMMFWYRQQPGQSLTLIATANQGSEATYESGFVIDKFPISRPNLTFSTLTVSNMSPEDSSIYLCSVDPSSRANYGYTFGSGTRLTVV.

The rearrangement uses TRBV4-1 and TRBJ1-5; D not certain. Germline CDR1 and CDR2: MGHRA and YSYEKL. V dropped 0 bases and J dropped 4 bases, with 10 bases sitting between them. This CDR3 has 15 residues. The CDR3 sequence: CASSQDDTENQPQHF. CDR3 DNA sequence: TGCGCCAGCAGCCAAGATGACACAGAAAATCAGCCCCAGCATTTT.

This rearrangement joins TRBV6-5 to TRBJ1-1; D may be TRBD1 (5 bases). The germline CDR1 and CDR2 sequences are MNHEY and SVGAGI. The CDR3 length is 15 residues. V gave up 5 bases and J gave up 7 bases, with 20 bases separating them. The CDR3 bases are TGTGCCAGCAGTCAGTCGTATGAACGCGGGGGTGAAGCTTTCTTT. Translating gives CASSQSYERGGEAFF.

This clone was counted once. The J gene is TRBJ2-7, the V gene TRBV5-1; D gene ambiguous. This CDR3 is 12 amino acids long. From germline, CDR1 is SGHRS and CDR2 YFSETQ. Trimming stripped 3 bases from V and 3 bases from J, with 7 bases between. The CDR3 DNA is TGCGCCAGCAGCTCGACGCACTACGAGCAGTACTTC. The encoded protein is CASSSTHYEQYF.

This clone was seen a single time. This chain links TRBV7-3 with TRBJ2-3, with a tentative D call TRBD2 (6 bases). The V gene lost 6 bases and the J gene lost 1 base, with 14 bases spanning the gap. CDR3 length equals 15 residues. Germline CDR1 is SGHTA and CDR2 is FQGTGA. This CDR3 is CASRAGGTRTDTQYF. In DNA, the CDR3 is TGTGCCAGCAGGGCGGGCGGGACTCGCACAGATACGCAGTATTTT. Drawing the rest from reference TRBV7-3 and TRBJ2-3, the complete variable domain is GAGVSQTPSNKVTEKGKYVELRCDPISGHTALYWYRQSLGQGPEFLIYFQGTGAADDSGLPNDRFFAVRPEGSVSTLKIQRTERGDSAVYLCASRAGGTRTDTQYFGPGTRLTVL.

J is TRBJ2-3 and V is TRBV6-5, with D perhaps matching TRBD1 (6 bases). Trimming took off 4 bases at V and 14 bases at J, with 13 bases between the two ends. Germline V lookup: CDR1 MNHEY, CDR2 SVGAGI. There are 11 residues in the CDR3. CDR3 in amino acids: CASSFRGELYF. The CDR3 bases are TGTGCCAGCAGTTTCAGGGGCGAACTGTATTTT.

The chain employs TRBV5-6 and TRBJ2-3, with TRBD1 matching 9 bases. Trimming removed 2 bases from V and 4 bases from J; junction bases left unmatched: 5. CDR1 and CDR2 (germline): SGHDT, YYEEEE. The CDR3 has 15 amino acids. Here the CDR3 reads CASSFRDRVADTQYF. The CDR3 region has the DNA TGTGCCAGCAGCTTCCGGGACAGGGTTGCAGATACGCAGTATTTT. Variable domain in full (rest from reference TRBV5-6 and TRBJ2-3): DAGVTQSPTHLIKTRGQQVTLRCSPKSGHDTVSWYQQALGQGPQFIFQYYEEEERQRGNFPDRFSGHQFPNYSSELNVNALLLGDSALYLCASSFRDRVADTQYFGPGTRLTVL.

The chain recombines TRBV5-4 with TRBJ2-5; no clear D. Germline CDR1 is SGHNT and CDR2 is YYREEE (reference sequence). Trimming cost V 0 bases and J 5 bases, with 14 bases left between them. This CDR3 is 15 amino acids long. The CDR3 sequence: CASSLEVQFGETQYF. In DNA form, the CDR3 reads TGTGCCAGCAGCTTGGAAGTACAGTTCGGGGAGACCCAGTACTTC.

This chain uses TRBV5-1 with TRBJ2-5; D gene unclear. Trimming left V 0 bases short and J 4 bases short, with 13 bases between. Germline CDR1 SGHRS, CDR2 YFSETQ. This CDR3 spans 15 amino acids. This CDR3 reads CASSLDATRGETQYF. For the CDR3, the DNA is TGCGCCAGCAGCTTGGATGCCACCCGAGGAGAGACCCAGTACTTC.